Presented here are 3 T cell receptor beta chains from one specimen sequenced in a study of technical replicates of blood from several donors. Using immunoSEQ multiplex PCR, the repertoire was profiled, and TCRdb retains in-frame clones only, with some absent. Of over 85,000 clones in the sample, 96% were seen once. The material sequenced was T cells isolated from PBMCs. All receptors come from a human donor in good health.

The rearrangement joins TRBV4-3 to TRBJ1-3; D is ambiguous. The germline gives CDR1 LGHNA, CDR2 YSLEER. V dropped 2 bases and J dropped 0 bases, with 11 bases sitting between them. This CDR3 comprises 16 residues. The CDR3 loop is CASSQLSYSSGNTIYF. CDR3 bases: TGCGCCAGCAGCCAACTCTCCTACTCCTCTGGAAACACCATATATTTT.

This chain joins TRBV9 and TRBJ2-2; D is unresolved. The CDR3 is made up of 16 amino acids. CDR1 and CDR2 (germline): SGDLS, YYNGEE. The V end lost 0 bases, the J end lost 2 bases, and 11 bases lay between the germline ends. The CDR3 DNA follows: TGTGCCAGCAGCGTAGGCGGCAGATCAAACACCGGGGAGCTGTTTTTT. Protein: CASSVGGRSNTGELFF. Full variable domain (outside the CDR3, taken from reference TRBV9 and TRBJ2-2): DSGVTQTPKHLITATGQRVTLRCSPRSGDLSVYWYQQSLDQGLQFLIQYYNGEERAKGNILERFSAQQFPDLHSELNLSSLELGDSALYFCASSVGGRSNTGELFFGEGSRLTVL.

The chain couples TRBV14 to TRBJ2-5; 11 nucleotides match TRBD2. The CDR3 is 15 amino acids. With 1 base clipped from V and 5 bases from J, the junction kept 3 bases outside the gene matches. Germline CDR1 reads SGHDN; CDR2 reads FVKESK. The CDR3 region is CASSQALAGVETQYF. The CDR3 DNA reads TGTGCCAGCAGCCAAGCACTAGCGGGAGTGGAGACCCAGTACTTC. Complete variable domain (other parts from reference TRBV14 and TRBJ2-5): EAGVTQFPSHSVIEKGQTVTLRCDPISGHDNLYWYRRVMGKEIKFLLHFVKESKQDESGMPNNRFLAERTGGTYSTLKVQPAELEDSGVYFCASSQALAGVETQYFGPGTRLLVL.